Presented here are 26 T cell receptor beta chains from one specimen sequenced in a study of blood T cells in healthy people across ages. Primed by a sample-barcoded 5' primer and a J-beta primer mix, a second PCR proceeded for 7 to 11 cycles. TCRdb re-called the 5' RACE reads with MiXCR, one entry per CDR3 protein. This table has approximately 900,000 distinct CDR3 sequences, roughly 28% appearing once. Separately, the same data were catalogued under a study of T cells of mothers and their children.

Sequenced material: blood. These receptors all come from a middle-aged woman in good health.

This chain links TRBV5-1 with TRBJ2-7; D unclear. Germline V CDR1 and CDR2: SGHRS, YFSETQ. CDR3 size: 16 residues. V gave up 2 bases and J gave up 2 bases, with 17 bases separating them. This CDR3 is CASSFSILSEAYEQYF. The CDR3, as DNA: TGCGCCAGCAGCTTCAGCATCCTCTCCGAGGCCTACGAGCAGTACTTC.

In this sample, this clonotype turned up a few times. The chain employs TRBV21-1 and TRBJ2-1; TRBD2, the table's D call, was not compared with the DNA. TRBV21-1 is assigned pseudogene status. The CDR3 runs to 18 residues. In DNA form, the CDR3 reads TGTGCCAGCAGCGCCTCGAGGACTAGCGAGCGCTCATACAATGAGCAGTTCTTC. Protein: CASSASRTSERSYNEQFF.

As DNA, the CDR3 is TGTGCCAGCAGTTTCCAGCCCTCCTACAATGAGCAGTTCTTC. Translating gives CASSFQPSYNEQFF. This rearrangement joins TRBV28 to TRBJ2-1; D unresolved. The germline CDR1 and CDR2 sequences are MDHEN and SYDVKM. The CDR3 is 14 amino acids. V was cut by 3 bases and J by 0 bases, with 6 bases left in between.

This clonotype was observed many times. This sequence joins TRBV7-2 and TRBJ1-2; TRBD1 matches 7 bases. The trim removed 5 bases at V and 4 bases at J, leaving 4 bases unmatched. CDR1 is SGHTA, CDR2 FQGNSA, per germline. The CDR3 is 13 amino acids. The CDR3 sequence is CASSNRGLYGYTF. DNA of the CDR3: TGTGCCAGCAGCAACAGGGGTCTCTATGGCTACACCTTC.

V gene TRBV29-1 combines with J gene TRBJ1-3, with D possibly being TRBD1 (6 bases). This CDR3 spans 13 amino acids. Trimming stripped 3 bases from V and 2 bases from J, with 8 bases between. Germline lookup yields CDR1 SQVTM and CDR2 ANQGSEA. CDR3 in amino acids: CSVEKGAGNTIYF. The CDR3 nucleotides read TGCAGCGTTGAGAAGGGGGCTGGAAACACCATATATTTT.

The V gene is TRBV19, the J gene TRBJ1-1, with TRBD1 matching 7 bases. CDR1 is LNHDA and CDR2 is SQIVND in the germline V gene (reference sequence). V shed 6 bases, J shed 7 bases, and the junction held 8 bases outside the gene matches. The CDR3 is 13 amino acids. This CDR3 is CASRNPGTDEAFF. Here the CDR3 DNA reads TGTGCCAGTAGAAACCCCGGGACAGATGAAGCTTTCTTT. Complete variable domain (other parts from reference TRBV19 and TRBJ1-1): DGGITQSPKYLFRKEGQNVTLSCEQNLNHDAMYWYRQDPGQGLRLIYYSQIVNDFQKGDIAEGYSVSREKKESFPLTVTSAQKNPTAFYLCASRNPGTDEAFFGQGTRLTVV.

This clonotype was seen just once. At one boundary the junction diverges from the germline segment, which might be a read error. The chain joins TRBV7-9 to TRBJ1-2; D call uncertain. The germline V gene encodes CDR1 SEHNR and CDR2 FQNEAQ (reference sequence). The CDR3 length is 14 residues. Here the CDR3 reads CASGLDGRGYGYTF. The CDR3 DNA reads TGTGCCAGCGGCTTAGACGGACGGGGCTATGGCTACACCTTC.

The chain recombines TRBV6-4 with TRBJ2-7, with 7 bases identical to TRBD1. V lost 8 bases and J lost 0; bases outside the gene matches: 4. The CDR3 covers 13 residues. Germline V gives CDR1 MRHNA, CDR2 SNTAGT. CDR3: CASPRDSSYEQYF. CDR3 sequence (DNA): TGTGCCAGCCCCAGGGACAGCTCCTACGAGCAGTACTTC.

The chain couples TRBV19 to TRBJ2-7; TRBD2 might be the D (6 bases). CDR1 LNHDA and CDR2 SQIVND come from the germline V gene (reference sequence). There are 14 residues in the CDR3. Deletions cut 6 bases from V and 1 base from J, with 13 bases between. The DNA for the CDR3 is TGTGCCAGTAGGGAGGGCGTGTCATCCTACGAGCAGTACTTC. This translates into CASREGVSSYEQYF.

The V and J genes are TRBV10-3 and TRBJ2-7, with 10 bases identical to TRBD2. The V and J ends lost 6 bases and 3 bases, in that order; junction bases with no gene match: 11. The CDR3 contains 16 residues. Germline lookup yields CDR1 ENHRY and CDR2 SYGVKD. This CDR3 is CAIRGGASGGYYEQYF. The DNA for the CDR3 is TGTGCCATCAGAGGGGGGGCTAGCGGGGGATACTACGAGCAGTACTTC.

Turning to this clonotype: A much more abundant neighbour one base away suggests this may be a read error. The chain has TRBV4-3 and TRBJ2-7; D might be TRBD2 (5 bases). With 0 bases removed from V and 5 bases from J, the gap between germline ends came to 11 bases. This CDR3 is 14 amino acids long. Germline CDR1 reads LGHNA; CDR2 reads YSLEER. This CDR3 is CASSQDGVGNEQYF. The CDR3 nucleotides read TGCGCCAGCAGCCAAGACGGGGTAGGGAACGAGCAGTACTTC.

The V call is TRBV28, the J call TRBJ2-1, with 8 bases matching TRBD2. The germline V gene has CDR1 MDHEN and CDR2 SYDVKM. V lost 5 bases to trimming and J lost 3 bases; unmatched junction nucleotides: 6. CDR3 length equals 15 residues. CDR3 sequence: CASSLRGGHYNEQFF. The CDR3, as DNA: TGTGCCAGCAGTCTTCGGGGGGGGCACTACAATGAGCAGTTCTTC.

The chain links TRBV6-2 or TRBV6-3 to TRBJ2-7; D uncertain. Germline V gene lookup returns CDR1 MNHEY and CDR2 SVGEGT. There are 14 residues in the CDR3. Trimming pared 0 bases from V and 2 bases from J, leaving 8 bases between. The CDR3 DNA follows: TGTGCCAGCAGTTACTCAGACGCCGCCTACGAGCAGTACTTC. This encodes CASSYSDAAYEQYF.

This clonotype was detected a few times. The gene calls are TRBV7-9 and TRBJ1-2; 7 bases are shared with TRBD1. V lost 8 bases, J lost 1 base, and 4 bases stayed unmatched. The CDR3 has 13 residues. CDR1 is SEHNR and CDR2 is FQNEAQ in the germline V gene (reference sequence). DNA for the CDR3: TGTGCCAGCGAACGGGACAGTAACTATGGCTACACCTTC. It is translated as CASERDSNYGYTF.

This clonotype was observed a handful of times. This chain joins TRBV28 and TRBJ2-7; D remains ambiguous. CDR3 length: 12 residues. Trimming shortened V by 3 bases and J by 3 bases, and 6 bases separated the two germline ends. Germline values: CDR1 MDHEN, CDR2 SYDVKM. The CDR3 coding sequence is TGTGCCAGCAGTTTTATAGTCTACGAGCAGTACTTC. It is translated as CASSFIVYEQYF.

Worth noting for this clonotype: One junction end does not reproduce the germline sequence, and a read error may be involved. The gene calls are TRBV7-9 and TRBJ2-1; the D gene could be TRBD1 or TRBD2 (5 bases each). Germline CDR1 and CDR2: SEHNR and FQNEAQ (reference sequence). CDR3 size: 17 residues. CDR3 residues: CASSLAPRAGPYNEQCF. The CDR3 nucleotides are TGTGCCAGCAGCTTAGCGCCGCGGGCAGGGCCCTACAATGAGCAGTGCTTC.

This clonotype was seen ten or more times. The chain uses TRBV29-1 and TRBJ2-7; D uncertain. Germline CDR1 is SQVTM and CDR2 is ANQGSEA. The V gene lost 0 bases and the J gene lost 1 base, with 7 bases spanning the gap. The CDR3 spans 13 residues. CDR3 sequence reads: CSVEDRTSYEQYF. The CDR3 DNA reads as TGCAGCGTTGAAGATCGTACATCCTACGAGCAGTACTTC.

The chain carries TRBV7-2 and TRBJ1-5; the match to TRBD1 covers 7 bases. Germline V gene data show CDR1 as SGHTA and CDR2 as FQGNSA. V dropped 3 bases and J dropped 7; count of bases not matched to a gene: 3. This CDR3 contains 13 residues. The CDR3 sequence: CASSFHRGQPQHF. In nucleotides, the CDR3 is TGTGCCAGCAGCTTTCACAGGGGCCAGCCCCAGCATTTT.

J is TRBJ1-1 and V is TRBV28; 7 positions agree with TRBD1. V shed 10 bases, J shed 4 bases, and the junction held 9 bases outside the gene matches. Looked up from germline, CDR1 is MDHEN and CDR2 is SYDVKM. This CDR3 has 13 residues. In DNA form, the CDR3 reads TGTGCCATCCGACAGGGTAGGCGCACTGAAGCTTTCTTT. This translates into CAIRQGRRTEAFF.

The sample holds many counts of this clonotype. This sequence joins TRBV14 and TRBJ1-1; perhaps TRBD1 as D (6 bases). Trimming took off 4 bases at V and 6 bases at J, with 15 bases between the two ends. The length of the CDR3 is 14 residues. Germline values: CDR1 SGHDN, CDR2 FVKESK. The CDR3 sequence is CASSRLSGVAEAFF. In DNA, the CDR3 is TGTGCCAGCAGCCGTTTATCAGGGGTTGCTGAAGCTTTCTTT.

The chain has TRBV13 and TRBJ2-3; 13 bases map to TRBD2. With 4 bases clipped from V and 0 bases from J, the junction kept 10 bases outside the gene matches. CDR1 is PRHDT, CDR2 FYEKMQ, per germline (reference sequence). There are 19 residues in the CDR3. As DNA, the CDR3 is TGTGCCAGCAGCTCCCACAGCGGGACTAGCGGGACTAGCACAGATACGCAGTATTTT. This translates into CASSSHSGTSGTSTDTQYF.

J is TRBJ2-1 and V is TRBV2; D is ambiguous. Per the germline V gene, CDR1 is SNHLY and CDR2 is FYNNEI. V lost 7 bases and J 7 bases, leaving 11 bases between the germline ends. CDR3 length: 12 residues. The chain's CDR3 is CASKELANEQFF. Written as DNA, the CDR3 is TGTGCCAGCAAAGAATTGGCTAATGAGCAGTTCTTC.

Points on this clonotype: Just one base apart from a much larger clone, this may be a read error. This chain links TRBV6-5 with TRBJ2-5; 9 nucleotides agree with TRBD2. With V trimmed by 6 bases and J by 6 bases, 8 bases remained unmatched. This CDR3 contains 14 residues. CDR1 is MNHEY, CDR2 SVGAGI, per germline. In nucleotides, the CDR3 is TGTGCCAGCAGGTACCTGGCTAGCGGGAAGACCCAGTACTTC. Its translation: CASRYLASGKTQYF.

This clonotype was detected ten times or more. The chain links TRBV7-3 to TRBJ2-1; no clear D. This CDR3 has 12 residues. V was cut by 1 base and J by 5 bases, with 3 bases left in between. CDR1 is SGHTA, CDR2 FQGTGA, per germline. This CDR3 is CASSLMNNEQFF. CDR3 sequence (DNA): TGTGCCAGCAGCTTAATGAACAATGAGCAGTTCTTC.

The rearrangement links TRBV7-2 to TRBJ2-3; 11 bases fit TRBD2. The germline CDR1 and CDR2 sequences are SGHTA and FQGNSA. With 4 bases clipped from V and 0 bases from J, the junction kept 15 bases outside the gene matches. This CDR3 spans 20 amino acids. CDR3 DNA sequence: TGTGCCAGCAGCTATCCCTTACTAGCGGGAGCGGGGTCTAGCACAGATACGCAGTATTTT. This gives the protein CASSYPLLAGAGSSTDTQYF.

In this sample, this clonotype turned up a few times. This chain links TRBV7-3 with TRBJ2-5, with D tentatively TRBD2 (5 bases). The germline V gene encodes CDR1 SGHTA and CDR2 FQGTGA. This CDR3 comprises 15 residues. The V end lost 5 bases, the J end lost 5 bases, and 18 bases lay between the germline ends. Here the CDR3 reads CASSPRAGSYETQYF. CDR3 sequence (DNA): TGTGCCAGCAGCCCCCGGGCGGGTAGCTATGAGACCCAGTACTTC.